This TCR beta chain was captured by sequencing in a study of vaccination and CD4 T cells after COVID-19. This clonotype was observed a handful of times. Its antigen is still unknown. The Oncomine TCR Beta short-read assay was applied to DNA of cultured CD4+ T cells. TCRdb used MiXCR to reprocess the PCR reads, holding one entry per CDR3 protein. The data show fewer than 1,500 distinct CDR3 sequences, with approximately 20% seen just once and about 67% held by the top ten. Noted treatment: approximately nine-day PBMC culture with coronavirus spike peptide pools or control peptides (ViraFEST assay). One should note that the unexposed donor's CD4+ T cells were collected before the COVID-19 pandemic (2011-2018). Trimming cost V 2 bases and J 8 bases, with 15 bases left between them. Germline V gives CDR1 KGHSH, CDR2 LQKENI. The CDR3 length is 14 residues.

The sample was CD4+ T cells from blood, cultured in vitro. V and J are TRBV18 and TRBJ1-2; D perhaps matches TRBD1 (5 bases). This TCR derives from a human donor in good health. The CDR3 loop is CASSPAAGNEGYTF. CDR3 in DNA: TGTGCCAGCTCACCAGCCGCAGGGAATGAAGGCTACACCTTC.